Following are 27 T cell receptor beta chains from one sample sequenced in a study of CD8+CD57+ T cells in acquired aplastic anemia. The sequenced patients had an expansion of CD8+CD57+ cells seen by flow cytometry. Both TCR beta VDJ combination and CDR3 sequence profiling were carried out. Genomic DNA was the template for this profiling. TCRdb re-derived calls from the reads in MiXCR, one entry per CDR3 protein. The table shows hundreds of thousands of distinct CDR3 sequences, with about a third occurring only once. The sequencing input was sorted CD4+, CD8+, or CD8+CD57+ T cells (not recorded which) from PBMCs. The receptors were gathered from a human donor with aplastic anemia.

The rearrangement joins TRBV12-3 or TRBV12-4 to TRBJ1-2; perhaps TRBD1 as D (6 bases). There are 15 residues in the CDR3. With 7 bases removed from V and 2 bases from J, the gap between germline ends came to 17 bases. The DNA for the CDR3 is TGTGCCAGCACCCAAAGAGGGGGACCCAACTATGGCTACACCTTC. Translation gives CASTQRGGPNYGYTF.

This clonotype was detected ten times or more. The chain uses TRBV20-1 and TRBJ2-1; D unresolved. The CDR3 is made up of 14 amino acids. V was cut by 5 bases and J by 0 bases, with 11 bases left in between. In germline, CDR1 is DFQATT, CDR2 SNEGSKA (reference sequence). CDR3 protein: CSASTPLSYNEQFF. CDR3 in DNA: TGCAGTGCTTCGACACCGCTCTCCTACAATGAGCAGTTCTTC.

V is TRBV7-9 and J is TRBJ2-7, with D possibly being TRBD1 (6 bases). Germline V gives CDR1 SEHNR, CDR2 FQNEAQ (reference sequence). Trimming pared 5 bases from V and 0 bases from J, leaving 11 bases between. The CDR3 length is 14 residues. CDR3 protein: CASSTQTGSYEQYF. The CDR3 DNA is TGTGCCAGCAGCACACAGACAGGCTCCTACGAGCAGTACTTC.

The V call is TRBV14, the J call TRBJ2-7, with 11 nucleotides matching TRBD2. Germline loops: CDR1 SGHDN, CDR2 FVKESK. The CDR3 sequence is 18 residues long. J gave up 1 base and V 2 bases, and 10 bases lay outside the gene matches. The CDR3 DNA is TGTGCCAGCAGCCAAACAAAAGCGGGACTAGCGGATTCCTACGAGCAGTACTTC. This codes for CASSQTKAGLADSYEQYF.

This chain uses TRBV9 with TRBJ2-3; D is uncertain. CDR3 length equals 13 residues. V lost 3 bases, J lost 5 bases, and 10 bases lay in between. CDR1 is SGDLS, CDR2 YYNGEE, per germline. The CDR3 coding sequence is TGTGCCAGCAGCGGATCCGGGCAAGATACGCAGTATTTT. Translated, it gives CASSGSGQDTQYF.

This clonotype was recorded many times. One junction end does not reproduce the germline sequence, and a read error may be involved. This rearrangement joins TRBV7-2 to TRBJ2-1; D remains unclear. Germline CDR1 and CDR2: SGHTA and FQGNSA. This CDR3 has 10 amino acids. The CDR3 spells CASSLVYQVF. The DNA of the CDR3 is TGTGCCAGCAGCTTAGTTTATCAGGTCTTC. The entire variable domain, with the rest obtained from reference TRBV7-2 and TRBJ2-1, is as follows: GAGVSQSPSNKVTEKGKDVELRCDPISGHTALYWYRQSLGQGLEFLIYFQGNSAPDKSGLPSDRFSAERTGGSVSTLTIQRTQQEDSAVYLCASSLVYQVFGPGTRLTVL.

The table lists this clonotype with many counts. This chain joins TRBV7-2 and TRBJ1-2; a weak D match, TRBD1 (6 bases). The germline V gene encodes CDR1 SGHTA and CDR2 FQGNSA. V was shortened by 2 bases and J by 6 bases, with 10 bases between the two germline ends. The CDR3 covers 13 residues. The CDR3 bases are TGTGCCAGCAGCTTAAACAGGGCCGATGGCTACACCTTC. Translated: CASSLNRADGYTF. The whole variable domain, remainder taken from reference TRBV7-2 and TRBJ1-2, is GAGVSQSPSNKVTEKGKDVELRCDPISGHTALYWYRQSLGQGLEFLIYFQGNSAPDKSGLPSDRFSAERTGGSVSTLTIQRTQQEDSAVYLCASSLNRADGYTFGSGTRLTVV.

This clonotype was recorded many times. The CDR3 DNA reads TGCAGCGTGACGGGGGGTAACACAGATACGCAGTATTTT. It is translated as CSVTGGNTDTQYF. V is TRBV29-1 and J is TRBJ2-3; the match to TRBD2 covers 7 bases. Germline V CDR1 and CDR2: SQVTM, ANQGSEA. The CDR3 has 13 amino acids. The V and J ends lost 6 bases and 2 bases, in that order; junction bases with no gene match: 5.

The J gene is TRBJ1-6, the V gene TRBV14; D call uncertain. With 1 base removed from V and 3 bases from J, the gap between germline ends came to 7 bases. Germline V gene data show CDR1 as SGHDN and CDR2 as FVKESK. CDR3 size: 15 residues. The DNA for the CDR3 is TGTGCCAGCAGCCAAGGGCCAAACTATAATTCACCCCTCCACTTT. The encoded protein is CASSQGPNYNSPLHF.

This clonotype was seen ten or more times. The V and J genes are TRBV25-1 and TRBJ1-5, with a possible D match to TRBD1 (5 bases). There are 16 residues in the CDR3. Germline CDR1 reads MGHDK; CDR2 reads SYGVNS. Trimming took 1 base from V and 2 from J, leaving 12 bases between them. The CDR3 DNA sequence: TGTGCCAGCAGTGAATTCGGGGGTACAGGCAATCAGCCCCAGCATTTT. As protein: CASSEFGGTGNQPQHF.

The V gene is TRBV2, the J gene TRBJ1-5; D is possibly TRBD1 (6 bases). V shed 6 bases and J shed 1 base, with 13 bases lying between them. CDR3 length: 15 residues. Germline V gives CDR1 SNHLY, CDR2 FYNNEI. Written as DNA, the CDR3 is TGTGCCAGCAGCGACAGGACAGAAAGCAATCAGCCCCAGCATTTT. It codes for CASSDRTESNQPQHF.

This clonotype turned up a few times. For the CDR3, the DNA is TGTGCCAGCAGCTCCCCCGCTGGCGCGACTGAAGCTTTCTTT. Translated: CASSSPAGATEAFF. The chain carries TRBV11-2 and TRBJ1-1, with D unclear. This CDR3 comprises 14 residues. V was trimmed by 4 bases and J by 5 bases, leaving 14 bases between them. Germline V gives CDR1 SGHAT, CDR2 FQNNGV. The variable domain in full, with the rest retrieved from reference TRBV11-2 and TRBJ1-1, is EAGVAQSPRYKIIEKRQSVAFWCNPISGHATLYWYQQILGQGPKLLIQFQNNGVVDDSQLPKDRFSAERLKGVDSTLKIQPAKLEDSAVYLCASSSPAGATEAFFGQGTRLTVV.

The chain has TRBV25-1 and TRBJ1-5, with D maybe TRBD1 (6 bases). This CDR3 is built from 17 residues. V lost 1 base and J 1 base, leaving 14 bases between the germline ends. Germline CDR1 is MGHDK and CDR2 is SYGVNS. Here the CDR3 reads CASSESGHRASNQPQHF. The CDR3 DNA reads as TGTGCCAGCAGTGAATCGGGCCACAGGGCGAGCAATCAGCCCCAGCATTTT. The variable domain in full, completed from reference TRBV25-1 and TRBJ1-5, reads EADIYQTPRYLVIGTGKKITLECSQTMGHDKMYWYQQDPGMELHLIHYSYGVNSTEKGDLSSESTVSRIRTEHFPLTLESARPSHTSQYLCASSESGHRASNQPQHFGDGTRLSIL.

The sample holds many counts of this clonotype. This sequence joins TRBV10-3 and TRBJ2-1, with D maybe TRBD2 (6 bases). Trimming took off 5 bases at V and 2 bases at J, with 16 bases between the two ends. Germline values: CDR1 ENHRY, CDR2 SYGVKD. The CDR3 runs 16 residues. Here the CDR3 reads CAISPGLPGTYNEQFF. The CDR3 coding sequence is TGTGCCATCAGTCCCGGACTACCAGGGACCTACAATGAGCAGTTCTTC.

This clonotype showed up many times. The chain links TRBV29-1 to TRBJ2-7; D unclear. CDR1 is SQVTM and CDR2 is ANQGSEA in the germline V gene. V lost 7 bases and J lost 4, with 14 bases in between. The CDR3 sequence is 12 residues long. This chain's CDR3 is CSAISSGYEQYF. CDR3 bases: TGCAGCGCGATCTCGTCCGGGTACGAGCAGTACTTC.

This clonotype was counted between two and nine times. CDR3 in DNA: TGTGCCAGTAGTGGGTCTTGGGGGGCAGGCACCGGGGAGCTGTTTTTT. Translating gives CASSGSWGAGTGELFF. The chain combines TRBV19 with TRBJ2-2; D is possibly TRBD1 or TRBD2 (6 bases each). Germline lookup yields CDR1 LNHDA and CDR2 SQIVND (reference sequence). V dropped 5 bases and J dropped 4 bases, with 17 bases sitting between them. The CDR3 sequence is 16 residues long.

Remarks on this clonotype: Since a much larger clone is just one base distant, this may be a read error. The chain joins TRBV10-3 to TRBJ1-6; unclear D gene. V was trimmed by 11 bases and J by 10 bases, leaving 15 bases between them. In germline, CDR1 is ENHRY, CDR2 SYGVKD. The CDR3 is 12 residues long. The chain's CDR3 is CAGNPSRSPLHF. DNA of the CDR3: TGTGCCGGCAACCCGTCGCGATCACCCCTCCACTTT.

The gene calls are TRBV5-1 and TRBJ1-3; 9 bases map to TRBD1. The CDR3 runs to 17 residues. Germline CDR1 reads SGHRS; CDR2 reads YFSETQ. The V and J ends lost 4 bases and 0 bases, in that order; junction bases with no gene match: 8. CDR3 nucleotides: TGCGCCAGCAGCCCGGGACAGGGTTCGTCCTCTGGAAACACCATATATTTT. It is translated as CASSPGQGSSSGNTIYF. The entire variable domain, with the rest obtained from reference TRBV5-1 and TRBJ1-3, is as follows: KAGVTQTPRYLIKTRGQQVTLSCSPISGHRSVSWYQQTPGQGLQFLFEYFSETQRNKGNFPGRFSGRQFSNSRSEMNVSTLELGDSALYLCASSPGQGSSSGNTIYFGEGSWLTVV.

This clonotype came up many times. The chain employs TRBV6-5 and TRBJ1-6, with 8 bases that match TRBD1. The CDR3 is made up of 16 amino acids. The trim removed 1 base at V and 7 bases at J, leaving 6 bases unmatched. In germline, CDR1 is MNHEY, CDR2 SVGAGI. CDR3 sequence (DNA): TGTGCCAGCAGTTACTATGGACAGGGCAGGAATTCACCCCTCCACTTT. It codes for CASSYYGQGRNSPLHF.

This clonotype was counted between two and nine times. The J gene is TRBJ1-1, the V gene TRBV7-2, with a weak D call TRBD1 (6 bases). The CDR3 consists of 17 residues. The V gene lost 2 bases and the J gene lost 1 base, with 17 bases spanning the gap. Germline CDR1 and CDR2: SGHTA and FQGNSA. The DNA for the CDR3 is TGTGCCAGCAGCTTACCGGCCAGGGGATTCCAGAACACTGAAGCTTTCTTT. This gives the protein CASSLPARGFQNTEAFF.

The rearrangement uses TRBV6-2 or TRBV6-3 and TRBJ2-7, with D unresolved. Trimming stripped 7 bases from V and 2 bases from J, with 9 bases between. From germline, CDR1 is MNHEY and CDR2 SVGEGT. The CDR3 runs 12 residues. CDR3 loop: CASTSRTYEQYF. The CDR3 bases are TGTGCCAGCACCTCGCGGACCTACGAGCAGTACTTC.

The chain links TRBV29-1 to TRBJ1-1, with 9 bases aligning to TRBD1. The germline CDR1 and CDR2 sequences are SQVTM and ANQGSEA. V trimming: 2 bases; J trimming: 11 bases; junction bases outside the gene matches: 15. The CDR3 has 15 amino acids. This CDR3 is CSVENAFRDREEAFF. CDR3 nucleotides: TGCAGCGTTGAAAACGCCTTCCGGGACAGGGAGGAGGCTTTCTTT.

At least ten counts were recorded for this clonotype. CDR3 sequence (DNA): TGTGCCAGTAGTATCTCAGGGGGCGCGGATCAGCCCCAGCATTTT. Its translation: CASSISGGADQPQHF. The chain uses TRBV19 and TRBJ1-5; 8 bases fit TRBD1. Per germline, CDR1 LNHDA and CDR2 SQIVND (reference sequence). With V trimmed by 3 bases and J by 5 bases, 6 bases remained unmatched. This CDR3 comprises 15 residues.

The chain links TRBV2 to TRBJ2-4, with 11 bases identical to TRBD2. The J call may be faulty, since TRBJ2-5 better matches the DNA end. The CDR3 covers 15 residues. Germline lookup yields CDR1 SNHLY and CDR2 FYNNEI. CDR3: CASSLGLAAQETQYF. DNA of the CDR3: TGTGCCAGCAGCCTGGGACTAGCGGCTCAGGAGACCCAGTACTTC.

This clonotype has just a few counts. The chain is built from TRBV11-2 and TRBJ1-2; TRBD1 aligns across 7 bases. This CDR3 region has 16 residues. V shed 5 bases, J shed 4 bases, and the junction held 13 bases outside the gene matches. Looked up from germline, CDR1 is SGHAT and CDR2 is FQNNGV. This chain's CDR3 is CASSPLDRVSPYGYTF. The DNA for the CDR3 is TGTGCCAGCAGCCCCCTAGACAGGGTATCCCCCTATGGCTACACCTTC.

The J gene is TRBJ1-6, the V gene TRBV27; tentatively, D is TRBD1 (5 bases). CDR3 length: 19 amino acids. Germline V gene lookup returns CDR1 MNHEY and CDR2 SMNVEV (reference sequence). V lost 3 bases and J 0 bases, leaving 18 bases between the germline ends. CDR3 in DNA: TGTGCCAGCAGTTTTGTTCTAGGTCGGGGCAGCTCCTATAATTCACCCCTCCACTTT. Encoded protein: CASSFVLGRGSSYNSPLHF.

This clonotype showed up many times. This chain uses TRBV25-1 with TRBJ1-4; no reliable D call. Trimming took 6 bases from V and 5 from J, leaving 16 bases between them. Germline CDR1 is MGHDK and CDR2 is SYGVNS. The CDR3 has 15 amino acids. The CDR3 sequence is CASSPGRHINEKLFF. The CDR3 DNA reads as TGTGCCAGCAGCCCGGGTCGGCACATCAATGAAAAACTGTTTTTT.